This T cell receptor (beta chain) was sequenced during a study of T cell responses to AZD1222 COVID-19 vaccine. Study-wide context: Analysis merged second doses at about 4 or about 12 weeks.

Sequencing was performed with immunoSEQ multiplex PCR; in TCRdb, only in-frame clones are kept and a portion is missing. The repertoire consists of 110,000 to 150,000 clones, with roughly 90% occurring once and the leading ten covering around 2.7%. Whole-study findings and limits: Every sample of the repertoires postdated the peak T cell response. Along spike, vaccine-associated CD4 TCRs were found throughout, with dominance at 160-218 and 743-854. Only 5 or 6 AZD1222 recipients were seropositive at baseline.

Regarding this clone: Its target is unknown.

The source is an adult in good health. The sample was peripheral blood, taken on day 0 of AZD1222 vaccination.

CDR3 region: CASSTGQNYGYTF. The CDR3 bases are TGTGCCAGCAGTACGGGACAGAACTATGGCTACACCTTC. The genes are TRBV6-4 and TRBJ1-2; 7 bases fit TRBD1. Germline CDR1 reads MRHNA; CDR2 reads SNTAGT. This CDR3 is 13 amino acids long. With V trimmed by 5 bases and J by 2 bases, 2 bases remained unmatched.